One and the same sample provided the 11 T cell receptor beta chains below, sequenced in a study of T-cell reconstitution after alpha-beta-depleted transplantation in children. Preparation of the TCRbeta library used unique molecular identifiers. TCRdb reprocessed the PCR reads with MiXCR, giving one entry per CDR3 protein. The data hold around 94,000 distinct CDR3 sequences, with around 6% observed a single time. The specimen comprised PBMCs, mostly from graft donor cells, sampled 60 days after TCRalphabeta/CD19-depleted stem cell transplant. These TCRs come from a female patient between 2 and 10 years old who had a stem cell transplant for Fanconi anemia, so the T cells may come from the graft donor.

This clonotype was counted many times. This chain connects TRBV20-1 to TRBJ2-1; 10 bases line up with TRBD2. The CDR3 is 16 amino acids. With 6 bases clipped from V and 3 bases from J, the junction kept 11 bases outside the gene matches. Germline-derived CDR1 and CDR2 are DFQATT and SNEGSKA (reference sequence). The CDR3 DNA follows: TGCAGTGCGAAACGGACTAGCGGAGGACTCTACAATGAGCAGTTCTTC. It specifies CSAKRTSGGLYNEQFF.

This clonotype has ten or more counts. The rearrangement joins TRBV2 to TRBJ1-5, with a possible D match to TRBD1 (6 bases). Germline V gene lookup returns CDR1 SNHLY and CDR2 FYNNEI. The V and J ends lost 6 bases and 6 bases respectively, with 15 bases between them. The CDR3 is 14 residues long. CDR3 DNA: TGTGCCAGCAGGGATACAGGGCTGGGTCAGCCCCAGCATTTT. This codes for CASRDTGLGQPQHF.

This chain connects TRBV28 to TRBJ2-7; no definite D call. There are 15 residues in the CDR3. Per the germline V gene, CDR1 is MDHEN and CDR2 is SYDVKM. V was pared by 5 bases and J by 3 bases, with 17 bases between. As DNA, the CDR3 is TGTGCCAGCAGTCCGACGGGCCTGATGAGCTACGAGCAGTACTTC. Protein: CASSPTGLMSYEQYF.

This clonotype was found many times. The chain recombines TRBV20-1 with TRBJ2-3; 8 nucleotides agree with TRBD2. Trimming cost V 1 base and J 4 bases; bases outside gene matches: 4. The CDR3 sequence is 14 residues long. The germline gives CDR1 DFQATT, CDR2 SNEGSKA (reference sequence). The chain's CDR3 is CSARAGGYPDTQYF. For the CDR3, the DNA is TGCAGTGCTAGAGCGGGGGGGTATCCAGATACGCAGTATTTT.

This clonotype was found many times. This sequence joins TRBV11-3 and TRBJ2-2; a possible D gene is TRBD2 (6 bases). The CDR3 is 13 amino acids. Germline CDR1 is SGHNT and CDR2 is YENEEA. V was clipped by 6 bases and J by 6 bases, with 11 bases between them. CDR3 DNA sequence: TGTGCCAGCAGTTCGACTAGTTCCGGGGAGCTGTTTTTT. Its translation is CASSSTSSGELFF.

This clonotype occurred a few times. The rearrangement uses TRBV24-1 and TRBJ2-1; 10 bases line up with TRBD1. The CDR3 sequence is 15 residues long. Germline V gene sequence: CDR1 KGHDR, CDR2 SFDVKD. V gave up 0 bases and J gave up 5 bases; unmatched junction bases: 0. This chain's CDR3 is CATSDLGQGDNEQFF. In DNA form, the CDR3 reads TGTGCCACCAGTGATTTGGGACAGGGGGACAATGAGCAGTTCTTC.

This clonotype has ten or more counts. V is TRBV11-2 and J is TRBJ2-3; possibly TRBD2 for D (6 bases). Germline V lookup: CDR1 SGHAT, CDR2 FQNNGV. V was shortened by 3 bases and J by 5 bases, with 15 bases between the two germline ends. The CDR3 has 15 residues. The CDR3 DNA is TGTGCCAGCAGCTTTGTCGGGGGAGGAAAAGATACGCAGTATTTT. It yields the protein CASSFVGGGKDTQYF.

V is TRBV6-1 and J is TRBJ2-7; TRBD2 matches 8 bases. V dropped 5 bases and J dropped 2; count of bases not matched to a gene: 5. The CDR3 contains 14 residues. The germline gives CDR1 MNHNS, CDR2 SASEGT. The CDR3 is CASSPGTRTYEQYF. In DNA form, the CDR3 reads TGTGCCAGCAGTCCCGGGACTAGGACCTACGAGCAGTACTTC.

About this clonotype itself: A clone one base away is much larger, so this may be a read error. This chain joins TRBV5-1 and TRBJ1-4; D is uncertain. CDR3 size: 14 residues. Trimming left V 6 bases short and J 2 bases short, with 11 bases between. The germline CDR1 and CDR2 sequences are SGHRS and YFSETQ. CDR3 in DNA: TGCGCCAGCATCTTTGACGTGACTAATGAAAAACTGTTTTTT. Translation gives CASIFDVTNEKLFF. The whole variable domain, remainder taken from reference TRBV5-1 and TRBJ1-4, is KAGVTQTPRYLIKTRGQQVTLSCSPISGHRSVSWYQQTPGQGLQFLFEYFSETQRNKGNFPGRFSGRQFSNSRSEMNVSTLELGDSALYLCASIFDVTNEKLFFGSGTQLSVL.

The chain couples TRBV7-6 to TRBJ1-3, with TRBD1 matching 9 bases. The CDR3 spans 18 residues. Looked up from germline, CDR1 is SGHVS and CDR2 is FNYEAQ. Trimming removed 5 bases from V and 4 bases from J; junction bases left unmatched: 15. The CDR3 spells CASSNEPVQGAIGNTIYF. The CDR3 nucleotides read TGTGCCAGCAGCAACGAACCAGTACAGGGGGCGATAGGAAACACCATATATTTT.

CDR3 DNA: TGTGCCAGCAGTCTCCACGTGGTTCAGGGCTACACCTTC. Translated, it gives CASSLHVVQGYTF. The V gene is TRBV28, the J gene TRBJ1-2; D is undetermined. The CDR3 has 13 amino acids. From germline, CDR1 is MDHEN and CDR2 SYDVKM. The V and J ends lost 5 bases and 8 bases respectively, with 15 bases between them.